The 26 T cell receptor beta chains given below trace back to one sample, sequenced in a study of blood T cell repertoires in COVID-19 (dated by TCRdb to about 2020). The library was generated by the immunoSEQ multiplex PCR assay. The table was pulled from immuneACCESS by TCRdb, which kept in-frame rearrangements only. Such tables lose some clones; where checked, under half of the loss comes from unresolved V genes, and the rest has no known cause. Recorded for this sample are about 250,000 clones; 70% to 90% of them occurred a single time. 6.3% of the sample belongs to the ten largest clones. Sequencing input: peripheral blood. The receptors stem from a woman aged 30 to 39 with COVID-19, enrolled during active disease.

The chain employs TRBV5-5 and TRBJ2-3; 9 nucleotides line up with TRBD2. The V gene's germline CDR1 is SGHKS and CDR2 YYEKEE (reference sequence). There are 13 residues in the CDR3. Trimming removed 5 bases from V and 6 bases from J; junction bases left unmatched: 4. CDR3 coding DNA: TGTGCCAGCAGAGCGGCGGGAGGGGATACGCAGTATTTT. Amino acids: CASRAAGGDTQYF.

The chain recombines TRBV10-1 with TRBJ1-2, with D maybe TRBD1 (5 bases). The CDR3 is 12 amino acids. The germline gives CDR1 WNHNN, CDR2 SYGVQD (reference sequence). The V and J ends lost 3 bases and 8 bases respectively, with 10 bases between them. The CDR3: CASSEGGDGYTF. In DNA form, the CDR3 reads TGCGCCAGCAGTGAAGGAGGGGACGGCTACACCTTC.

A note on this clone: At the DNA level, this CDR3 is encoded by other sequences in the same sample as well. The chain couples TRBV18 to TRBJ2-5; TRBD2 agrees at 7 bases. CDR3 size: 15 residues. V shed 3 bases, J shed 4 bases, and the junction held 8 bases outside the gene matches. Germline V gene data show CDR1 as KGHSH and CDR2 as LQKENI. The CDR3, as DNA: TGTGCCAGCTCACCCAGGACGGGGGAGGGAGAGACCCAGTACTTC. This gives the protein CASSPRTGEGETQYF.

The V gene is TRBV3-1 (or the pseudogene TRBV3-2), the J gene TRBJ1-6; the D gene is possibly TRBD1 (5 bases). V lost 4 bases, J lost 5 bases, and 15 bases lay in between. The CDR3 consists of 16 residues. Germline V lookup: CDR1 LGHDT, CDR2 YNNKEL (reference sequence). DNA for the CDR3: TGTGCCAGCAGCCCTCCTTACGGGGGGAATAATTCACCCCTCCACTTT. This gives the protein CASSPPYGGNNSPLHF.

This clone was counted a few times. A junction boundary mismatches the germline segment, possibly from a read error. The chain carries TRBV7-7 and TRBJ2-7; 9 bases map to TRBD2. The CDR3 totals 15 residues. Germline CDR1 and CDR2: SSHAT and FNYEAQ (reference sequence). For the CDR3, the DNA is TGTGCTAGCAGCTTAGAGCGGGGGGCTGGCTACGAGCAGTACTTC. As protein: CASSLERGAGYEQYF.

The rearrangement links TRBV5-1 to TRBJ2-4; 11 bases are a match to TRBD1. Germline CDR1 reads SGHRS; CDR2 reads YFSETQ. The junction had 6 bases not matched to a gene; V was cut back by 4 bases and J by 6 bases. The CDR3 length is 15 residues. DNA of the CDR3: TGCGCCAGCAGCAAGGGACAGGGGGAAGGAAACATTCAGTACTTC. Translation gives CASSKGQGEGNIQYF.

The chain recombines TRBV18 with TRBJ2-3, with no clear D. The CDR3 length is 15 residues. Trimming took 3 bases from V and 4 from J, leaving 14 bases between them. Per germline, CDR1 KGHSH and CDR2 LQKENI. The chain's CDR3 is CASSPAALEADTQYF. CDR3 sequence (DNA): TGTGCCAGCTCACCCGCCGCTCTTGAGGCAGATACGCAGTATTTT.

This chain joins TRBV6-5 and TRBJ2-7; 7 nucleotides line up with TRBD1. The V gene end was trimmed by 2 bases and the J gene end by 6 bases; junction bases not matched to a gene: 7. CDR3 size: 14 residues. CDR1 MNHEY and CDR2 SVGAGI come from the germline V gene. The CDR3 bases are TGTGCCAGCAGTTACGCCCAGGGGGATGGCGAGCAGTACTTC. This gives the protein CASSYAQGDGEQYF.

The rearrangement uses TRBV28 and TRBJ2-7, with 7 bases that match TRBD1. The J segment lost 2 bases and the V segment lost 2 bases, leaving 6 bases of the junction unmatched. Germline loops: CDR1 MDHEN, CDR2 SYDVKM. The CDR3 runs 15 residues. The CDR3 reads CASSLGATGPYEQYV. In DNA, the CDR3 is TGTGCCAGCAGTTTAGGGGCGACAGGGCCCTACGAGCAGTACGTC.

The chain joins TRBV3-1 (or the pseudogene TRBV3-2) to TRBJ2-2, with 7 bases aligning to TRBD1. CDR3 length: 17 amino acids. V trimming: 0 bases; J trimming: 0 bases; junction bases outside the gene matches: 4. Germline CDR1 LGHDT, CDR2 YNNKEL (reference sequence). CDR3 amino acids: CASSQDPDRANTGELFF. For the CDR3, the DNA is TGTGCCAGCAGCCAAGATCCTGACAGGGCGAACACCGGGGAGCTGTTTTTT.

The J gene is TRBJ2-1, the V gene TRBV20-1, with 11 bases lining up with TRBD1. J lost 6 bases, V lost 3 bases, and 10 bases had no gene match. This CDR3 has 16 amino acids. From germline, CDR1 is DFQATT and CDR2 SNEGSKA (reference sequence). The CDR3 bases are TGCAGTGCTAGTTCTTACGGGACAGGGGGAAGCAATGAGCAGTTCTTC. It specifies CSASSYGTGGSNEQFF.

The V and J genes are TRBV18 and TRBJ1-1; 7 bases are a match to TRBD1. CDR1 and CDR2 (germline): KGHSH, LQKENI. The CDR3 is 15 residues long. V was clipped by 4 bases and J by 3 bases; unmatched bases: 8. CDR3 sequence: CASSLARTGYTEAFF. The CDR3 DNA sequence: TGTGCCAGCTCACTCGCTAGGACAGGATACACTGAAGCTTTCTTT.

This clone has just one count. The chain couples TRBV11-3 to TRBJ2-2; D is undetermined. The CDR3 loop spans 13 amino acids. CDR1 and CDR2 from the germline V gene are SGHNT and YENEEA. V dropped 6 bases and J dropped 7 bases, with 12 bases sitting between them. The chain's CDR3 is CASSWNTGGELFF. CDR3 nucleotides: TGTGCCAGCAGTTGGAATACGGGCGGGGAGCTGTTTTTT.

The count of this clone is one. The chain employs TRBV4-3 and TRBJ1-2; D uncertain. The CDR3 is 15 amino acids. Trimming took 0 bases from V and 7 from J, leaving 15 bases between them. Germline CDR1 LGHNA, CDR2 YSLEER. CDR3 loop: CASSQEVSNYGGYTF. The DNA for the CDR3 is TGCGCCAGCAGCCAAGAGGTTAGCAACTATGGTGGCTACACCTTC.

The chain couples TRBV28 to TRBJ2-7; D might be TRBD2 (6 bases). The length of the CDR3 is 15 residues. CDR1 is MDHEN and CDR2 is SYDVKM in the germline V gene. The ends were cut back, 3 bases at V and 1 base at J, with 13 bases in the middle. The CDR3 DNA follows: TGTGCCAGCAGTTTTACGGCCGGGACTTCCTACGAGCAGTACTTC. As protein: CASSFTAGTSYEQYF. The full variable domain, its missing parts supplied by reference TRBV28 and TRBJ2-7, is DVKVTQSSRYLVKRTGEKVFLECVQDMDHENMFWYRQDPGLGLRLIYFSYDVKMKEKGDIPEGYSVSREKKERFSLILESASTNQTSMYLCASSFTAGTSYEQYFGPGTRLTVT.

The chain carries TRBV7-9 and TRBJ2-3; 12 bases line up with TRBD2. With V trimmed by 3 bases and J by 9 bases, 10 bases remained unmatched. CDR3 size: 16 residues. The germline V gene encodes CDR1 SEHNR and CDR2 FQNEAQ (reference sequence). CDR3 sequence (DNA): TGTGCCAGCAGCTTGCGGACTAGCGGGGAAACGGGAACGCAGTATTTT. This translates into CASSLRTSGETGTQYF.

V usage is TRBV18 and J usage is TRBJ1-4; D gene unclear. Germline V gives CDR1 KGHSH, CDR2 LQKENI. Trimming pared 6 bases from V and 0 bases from J, leaving 8 bases between. CDR3 size: 14 residues. CDR3 residues: CASSPEATNEKLFF. Written as DNA, the CDR3 is TGTGCCAGCTCCCCGGAGGCAACTAATGAAAAACTGTTTTTT. The variable domain in full, completed from reference TRBV18 and TRBJ1-4, reads NAGVMQNPRHLVRRRGQEARLRCSPMKGHSHVYWYRQLPEEGLKFMVYLQKENIIDESGMPKERFSAEFPKEGPSILRIQQVVRGDSAAYFCASSPEATNEKLFFGSGTQLSVL.

V gene TRBV7-8 combines with J gene TRBJ2-7; 12 bases map to TRBD1. The CDR3 is 16 residues long. V dropped 2 bases and J dropped 6; count of bases not matched to a gene: 8. CDR1 and CDR2 (germline): SGHVS, FQNEAQ. The CDR3 DNA follows: TGTGCCAGCAGCTTATTTATCGGGACAGGGGGCCGCGAGCAGTACTTC. Amino acids: CASSLFIGTGGREQYF.

CDR3 in amino acids: CASSGWTGGASGYTF. The CDR3, as DNA: TGTGCCAGCAGTGGATGGACAGGGGGCGCTTCTGGCTACACCTTC. This sequence joins TRBV27 and TRBJ1-2; 11 bases fit TRBD1. Germline-derived CDR1 and CDR2 are MNHEY and SMNVEV (reference sequence). The CDR3 spans 15 residues. Trimming took 5 bases from V and 7 from J; bases not matched to a gene: 9.

The rearrangement links TRBV7-2 to TRBJ1-5; D is possibly TRBD1 (6 bases). Trimming removed 0 bases from V and 6 bases from J, with 12 bases in between. CDR3 length: 15 residues. The V gene's germline CDR1 is SGHTA and CDR2 FQGNSA. The DNA for the CDR3 is TGTGCCAGCAGCTTAGCGCCAGGGGCGAGTCAGCCCCAGCATTTT. It translates to CASSLAPGASQPQHF.

The J gene is TRBJ1-1, the V gene TRBV19; possibly TRBD1 for D (6 bases). The CDR3 spans 13 residues. CDR1 is LNHDA and CDR2 is SQIVND in the germline V gene (reference sequence). Deletions cut 8 bases from V and 1 base from J, with 11 bases between. CDR3 in amino acids: CASGAQGNTEAFF. CDR3 nucleotides: TGTGCCAGTGGCGCACAGGGGAACACTGAAGCTTTCTTT.

The V gene is TRBV7-2, the J gene TRBJ1-2; weak D call: TRBD1 (5 bases). Germline V lookup: CDR1 SGHTA, CDR2 FQGNSA. This CDR3 spans 17 amino acids. Trimming took 5 bases from V and 5 from J, leaving 24 bases between them. The CDR3 region has the DNA TGTGCCAGCAGCCCTAGGAGACAGACCGCCCAACCTTATGGCTACACCTTC. Residues: CASSPRRQTAQPYGYTF.

The J gene is TRBJ2-1, the V gene TRBV24-1, with TRBD2 identical over 10 bases. CDR1 is KGHDR and CDR2 is SFDVKD in the germline V gene. CDR3 length equals 18 residues. Trimming cost V 2 bases and J 4 bases; bases outside gene matches: 10. The CDR3 region has the DNA TGTGCCACCAGTGATTCCCAAGAGGGACTAGCGAGTTACAATGAGCAGTTCTTC. Its translation is CATSDSQEGLASYNEQFF.

This clone was observed once. The rearrangement links TRBV7-2 to TRBJ2-5; a weak D match, TRBD1 (6 bases). The CDR3 covers 15 residues. Germline V gene sequence: CDR1 SGHTA, CDR2 FQGNSA. Between the trimmed V and J ends, which lost 1 base and 5 bases, there was a span of 14 bases. The CDR3 protein is CASSLGVGGAETQYF. CDR3 nucleotide sequence: TGTGCCAGCAGCTTAGGGGTTGGGGGCGCGGAGACCCAGTACTTC.

This sequence joins TRBV11-1 and TRBJ2-1; D remains ambiguous. The V gene's germline CDR1 is SGHAT and CDR2 FQDESV (reference sequence). Trimming removed 1 base from V and 10 bases from J, with 11 bases in between. This CDR3 comprises 13 residues. This chain's CDR3 is CASSLGGGGEQFF. The CDR3 DNA sequence: TGTGCCAGCAGCTTAGGTGGCGGTGGCGAGCAGTTCTTC.

The J gene is TRBJ2-1, the V gene TRBV6-1, with 13 bases aligning to TRBD2. Trimming at V came to 3 bases and at J to 7 bases, leaving 6 bases not matched to a gene. The CDR3 runs to 16 residues. Germline V gene lookup returns CDR1 MNHNS and CDR2 SASEGT. The CDR3 DNA follows: TGTGCCAGCAGTGACCCGGGACTAGCGGGAAAGAATGAGCAGTTCTTC. Protein product: CASSDPGLAGKNEQFF.